This TCR beta chain was sequenced for a study of siplizumab effects on memory and regulatory T cells. Overall study results and limits: Major contributors to the alloresponse seemed to be naive T cells, which also appeared more diverse than memory cells. Assignment of a naive or memory phenotype failed for roughly 80-97% of the proliferating CD4+ or CD8+ clones.

Germline V gene data show CDR1 as SNHLY and CDR2 as FYNNEI. The V gene end was trimmed by 2 bases and the J gene end by 5 bases; junction bases not matched to a gene: 17. This CDR3 has 19 residues. Assaying covered approximately 10^5 TCR templates per sample. TCRdb's copy holds only in-frame clones and misses some; the assay was immunoSEQ multiplex PCR. The sample contains some 100,000 clones, about 90% of which appear only once. On this clone itself: Its target is unknown.

The chain combines TRBV2 with TRBJ2-5, with TRBD2 matching over 10 bases. The sample comprised Tregs sorted from blood. This sequence originates from a human donor in good health. The CDR3 reads CASSERVGASGRARETQYF. The CDR3 nucleotides are TGTGCCAGCAGTGAAAGGGTTGGGGCTAGCGGGAGAGCCCGCGAGACCCAGTACTTC.